Listed below are T cell receptor beta chains from one sample, sequenced in a study of shared clonotypes between healthy human individuals. Data came from immunoSEQ multiplex PCR; TCRdb stores just in-frame clones and leaves some out. The top ten hold roughly 0.14% of the sample, which has roughly 2.5 million clones, around nine tenths seen once. Sequenced input: naive CD4+ T cells sorted from blood. The receptors here all came from a man aged 18-30 years in good health. Each CDR3 is given with its conserved first and last residue. A D gene is named only where the DNA matches it firmly.

V: TRBV2; D: TRBD2; J: TRBJ2-7; DNA: TGTGCCAGCAGACCAGCCGGGACTAGCGGCGAGCAGTACTTC; CDR3: CASRPAGTSGEQYF
V: TRBV28; D: TRBD2; J: TRBJ2-3; DNA: TGTGCCAGCAGTACCCGACTAGCGGGGGGGCCGTCGACAGATACGCAGTATTTT; CDR3: CASSTRLAGGPSTDTQYF
V: TRBV7-3; D: -; J: TRBJ2-3; DNA: TGTGCCAGCAGCTTAATGGCCGGAAACACAGATACGCAGTATTTT; CDR3: CASSLMAGNTDTQYF
V: TRBV4-3; D: -; J: TRBJ2-3; DNA: TGCGCCAGCAGCCAAGGAGGTCTCCACACAGATACGCAGTATTTT; CDR3: CASSQGGLHTDTQYF
V: TRBV30; D: -; J: TRBJ1-2; DNA: TGTGCCTCCACAGTCCAGGGATATGGCTACACCTTC; CDR3: CASTVQGYGYTF
V: TRBV5-1; D: TRBD2; J: TRBJ2-1; DNA: TGCGCCAGCAGCTTGGCACCAGGAACCTCACGCACGGGGGGGTACAATGAGCAGTTCTTC; CDR3: CASSLAPGTSRTGGYNEQFF
V: TRBV28; D: -; J: TRBJ1-2; DNA: TGTGCCAGCAGACGACCTCCAGGGGATGGCTACACCTTC; CDR3: CASRRPPGDGYTF
V: TRBV5-1; D: -; J: TRBJ1-5; DNA: TGCGCCAGCAGCCCGGACGGAGATCAGCCCCAGCATTTT; CDR3: CASSPDGDQPQHF
V: TRBV10-1; D: TRBD2; J: TRBJ2-3; DNA: TGCGCCAGCAGTGAGTCCCTAGCGGGAATAACAGATACGCAGTATTTT; CDR3: CASSESLAGITDTQYF
V: TRBV18; D: -; J: TRBJ2-5; DNA: TGTGCCAGTTCGGCAGGGCTGCCCCGGGAGACCCAGTACTTC; CDR3: CASSAGLPRETQYF
V: TRBV2; D: TRBD1; J: TRBJ2-7; DNA: TGTGCCAGCAGACGATCCGGGACAGGGGTTTCCTACGAGCAGTACTTC; CDR3: CASRRSGTGVSYEQYF
V: TRBV11-2; D: -; J: TRBJ1-3; DNA: TGTGCCAGCAGCTTAGCTCAGGCAGGCTTTACTGGAAACACCATATATTTT; CDR3: CASSLAQAGFTGNTIYF
V: TRBV12-5; D: -; J: TRBJ1-5; DNA: TGTGCTAGTGGTTTGAATGTGGGGACGACTCAGCCCCAGCATTTT; CDR3: CASGLNVGTTQPQHF
V: TRBV19; D: -; J: TRBJ1-1; DNA: TGTGCCAGTAGTATTTGGGGGGCACGGACTGAAGCTTTCTTT; CDR3: CASSIWGARTEAFF
V: TRBV19; D: -; J: TRBJ2-2; DNA: TGTGCCAGTACCGATACCGCTGCTGGTGTACGGGAGGAGCTGTTTTTT; CDR3: CASTDTAAGVREELFF
V: TRBV5-1; D: TRBD1; J: TRBJ2-4; DNA: TGCGCCAGCAGCTTGGGGGACAGGGTAATGCACATTCAGTACTTC; CDR3: CASSLGDRVMHIQYF
V: TRBV18; D: -; J: TRBJ2-4; DNA: TGTGCCAGCTCACCAAGTACTGCCCAGGGGGGCATTCAGTACTTC; CDR3: CASSPSTAQGGIQYF
V: TRBV28; D: -; J: TRBJ2-1; DNA: TGTGCCAGCAGTTCGGGACTTCGATACAATGAGCAGTTCTTC; CDR3: CASSSGLRYNEQFF
V: TRBV28; D: TRBD1; J: TRBJ1-2; DNA: TGTGCACACAGTCAGGGGGACTATGGCTACACCTTC; CDR3: CAHSQGDYGYTF
V: TRBV28; D: TRBD1; J: TRBJ1-6; DNA: TGTGCCAGCAGTTCACGTCTAGACAGGGGGCTTGAGTCACCCCTCCACTTT; CDR3: CASSSRLDRGLESPLHF